The 20 T cell receptor beta chains in this list originate from one sample, sequenced in a study of blood T cell repertoires in COVID-19. The table came from immunoSEQ multiplex PCR; TCRdb's copy has only in-frame clones and leaves some out. The table includes around 200,000 clones, 80% to 90% detected once. The sample was peripheral blood. These receptors were collected from a man aged 50-59 years with acute or convalescent COVID-19.

This clone was seen a few times. V usage is TRBV9 and J usage is TRBJ1-6, with TRBD1 matching 9 bases. CDR1 is SGDLS and CDR2 is YYNGEE in the germline V gene. V lost 3 bases and J lost 8; bases outside the gene matches: 3. The CDR3 runs to 14 residues. The CDR3, as DNA: TGTGCCAGCAGCGACGGGACAGGGTATTCACCCCTCCACTTT. It translates to CASSDGTGYSPLHF. The whole variable domain, filled in from reference TRBV9 and TRBJ1-6, reads DSGVTQTPKHLITATGQRVTLRCSPRSGDLSVYWYQQSLDQGLQFLIQYYNGEERAKGNILERFSAQQFPDLHSELNLSSLELGDSALYFCASSDGTGYSPLHFGNGTRLTVT.

The chain has TRBV12-5 and TRBJ1-5, with TRBD1 identical over 7 bases. V shed 1 base, J shed 7 bases, and the junction held 13 bases outside the gene matches. CDR3 length: 17 amino acids. CDR1 and CDR2 from the germline V gene are LGHNT and FRNRAP. Written as DNA, the CDR3 is TGTGCTAGTGGTTTGGAAAATAGTAGTAGGGGGCGACAGCCCCAGCATTTT. This encodes CASGLENSSRGRQPQHF.

The V and J genes are TRBV9 and TRBJ1-1, with D hard to call. From germline, CDR1 is SGDLS and CDR2 YYNGEE. V lost 6 bases and J lost 3, with 12 bases in between. CDR3 size: 13 residues. CDR3 region: CASTPQKYTEAFF. CDR3 coding DNA: TGTGCCAGCACCCCCCAGAAGTACACTGAAGCTTTCTTT.

J is TRBJ1-5 and V is TRBV5-6; D unresolved. The V gene lost 1 base and the J gene lost 3 bases, with 8 bases spanning the gap. Germline V gene lookup returns CDR1 SGHDT and CDR2 YYEEEE. The CDR3 contains 14 residues. Here the CDR3 DNA reads TGTGCCAGCAGCTTGTTCGGGGTCAATCAGCCCCAGCATTTT. Translated, it gives CASSLFGVNQPQHF.

The chain has TRBV6-1 and TRBJ1-1; 7 bases match TRBD1. V lost 3 bases, J lost 0 bases, and 7 bases stayed unmatched. The CDR3 totals 16 residues. Germline V gene lookup returns CDR1 MNHNS and CDR2 SASEGT. The CDR3 sequence: CASSEKGTVLNTEAFF. The CDR3 nucleotides read TGTGCCAGCAGTGAGAAGGGGACAGTATTGAACACTGAAGCTTTCTTT.

The chain uses TRBV7-9 and TRBJ1-3; D remains ambiguous. The V gene lost 1 base and the J gene lost 1 base, with 5 bases spanning the gap. Germline V gene data show CDR1 as SEHNR and CDR2 as FQNEAQ (reference sequence). CDR3 length: 14 amino acids. The CDR3 loop is CASSLEQSGNTIYF. The CDR3 DNA sequence: TGTGCCAGCAGCTTAGAACAGTCTGGAAACACCATATATTTT.

This clone was seen once. The V and J genes are TRBV18 and TRBJ2-3; TRBD1 might be the D (6 bases). Germline V gives CDR1 KGHSH, CDR2 LQKENI. Trimming shortened V by 3 bases and J by 1 base, and 8 bases separated the two germline ends. This CDR3 spans 14 amino acids. CDR3 DNA sequence: TGTGCCAGCTCACCTTGGGGGCGCACAGATACGCAGTATTTT. Translated: CASSPWGRTDTQYF.

The CDR3 here is CASGSSAHDRADSPLHF. The CDR3 coding sequence is TGTGCTAGTGGTTCCTCCGCGCACGACAGGGCAGATTCACCCCTCCACTTT. The genes are TRBV12-5 and TRBJ1-6, with TRBD1 identical over 7 bases. Germline CDR1 LGHNT, CDR2 FRNRAP. After removal of 4 bases from V and 8 bases from J, the junction contained 14 bases not matched to a gene. The CDR3 runs to 17 residues.

V is TRBV6-1 and J is TRBJ2-7; 7 bases match TRBD1. The germline V gene encodes CDR1 MNHNS and CDR2 SASEGT. V was pared by 3 bases and J by 0 bases, with 5 bases of the junction left unmatched. There are 15 residues in the CDR3. CDR3 bases: TGTGCCAGCAGTGACCTACGACAGGGCTCCTACGAGCAGTACTTC. This gives the protein CASSDLRQGSYEQYF.

The rearrangement uses TRBV5-5 and TRBJ1-5; possible D gene TRBD1, 6 bases. CDR3 length: 15 residues. CDR1 is SGHKS and CDR2 is YYEKEE in the germline V gene (reference sequence). Between the trimmed V and J ends, which lost 2 bases and 2 bases, there was a span of 11 bases. CDR3 nucleotide sequence: TGTGCCAGCAGCTTCGTCCCAGGGGGCAATCAGCCCCAGCATTTT. It yields the protein CASSFVPGGNQPQHF.

The J gene is TRBJ2-1, the V gene TRBV11-1, with 7 bases fitting TRBD2. The CDR3 has 14 amino acids. Per the germline V gene, CDR1 is SGHAT and CDR2 is FQDESV (reference sequence). Trimming removed 5 bases from V and 4 bases from J; junction bases left unmatched: 5. In DNA form, the CDR3 reads TGTGCCAGCAGCCCTAGCGGCCCATACAATGAGCAGTTCTTC. This codes for CASSPSGPYNEQFF.

The table lists this clone with a count of one. The rearrangement uses TRBV5-5 and TRBJ1-1, with D possibly being TRBD1 (5 bases). The ends were cut back, 0 bases at V and 1 base at J, with 10 bases in the middle. The germline gives CDR1 SGHKS, CDR2 YYEKEE (reference sequence). This CDR3 is 15 amino acids long. The CDR3 sequence is CASSLGAGQNTEAFF. CDR3 DNA: TGTGCCAGCAGCTTGGGGGCAGGACAGAACACTGAAGCTTTCTTT.

Of note for this clone: The same CDR3 also results from other DNA sequences found in this sample. V gene TRBV6-4 combines with J gene TRBJ2-3, with a tentative D call TRBD1 (8 bases). V lost 4 bases, J lost 4 bases, and 12 bases lay in between. Germline CDR1 MRHNA, CDR2 SNTAGT. This CDR3 has 14 residues. The CDR3 here is CASSVQGGSDTQYF. The CDR3, as DNA: TGTGCCAGCAGTGTACAGGGGGGGTCAGATACGCAGTATTTT.

The V gene is TRBV27, the J gene TRBJ2-1, with TRBD2 identical over 10 bases. This CDR3 is built from 15 residues. Looked up from germline, CDR1 is MNHEY and CDR2 is SMNVEV (reference sequence). The V segment lost 5 bases and the J segment 8 bases; nucleotides outside the gene matches: 9. The CDR3 sequence is CASSAIAGGGDEQFF. The CDR3 DNA reads as TGTGCCAGCAGTGCCATAGCGGGGGGAGGCGATGAGCAGTTCTTC.

This chain links TRBV6-5 with TRBJ1-2, with D possibly being TRBD1 (6 bases). Germline-derived CDR1 and CDR2 are MNHEY and SVGAGI. Trimming removed 0 bases from V and 5 bases from J, with 13 bases in between. CDR3 size: 15 residues. DNA for the CDR3: TGTGCCAGCAGTTACTCGGGTTACAGGGTTTATGGCTACACCTTC. Translation: CASSYSGYRVYGYTF.

This chain joins TRBV11-3 and TRBJ2-5; tentative D call: TRBD1 (6 bases). Germline V CDR1 and CDR2: SGHNT, YENEEA. This CDR3 comprises 14 residues. Trimming stripped 5 bases from V and 1 base from J, with 11 bases between. The CDR3 protein is CASSAPDSQETQYF. The DNA for the CDR3 is TGTGCCAGCAGCGCCCCGGACAGCCAAGAGACCCAGTACTTC.

The DNA for the CDR3 is TGTGCCAGCAGCATCCAGGGTGCCGGGGAGCTGTTTTTT. As protein: CASSIQGAGELFF. The rearrangement uses TRBV7-3 and TRBJ2-2; D possibly corresponds to TRBD1 (5 bases). The germline V gene has CDR1 SGHTA and CDR2 FQGTGA. The CDR3 length is 13 residues. The V end was cut by 5 bases, the J end by 6 bases, with 10 bases between.

The chain joins TRBV5-1 to TRBJ1-3; tentatively, D is TRBD1 (6 bases). V shed 4 bases and J shed 0 bases, with 17 bases lying between them. CDR1 is SGHRS, CDR2 YFSETQ, per germline. The CDR3 consists of 17 residues. The CDR3 spells CASSRGGQDLSGNTIYF. CDR3 in DNA: TGCGCCAGCAGCCGCGGGGGGCAGGACCTCTCTGGAAACACCATATATTTT.

This chain uses TRBV6-5 with TRBJ1-2, with D perhaps TRBD1 (5 bases). CDR1 and CDR2 (germline): MNHEY, SVGAGI. Trimming stripped 6 bases from V and 3 bases from J, with 17 bases between. There are 15 residues in the CDR3. The chain's CDR3 is CASRVSKGLYYGYTF. The DNA for the CDR3 is TGTGCCAGCAGGGTATCTAAGGGGCTCTACTATGGCTACACCTTC.

The rearrangement links TRBV6-5 to TRBJ1-2; 8 bases match TRBD1. Trimming at V came to 6 bases and at J to 0 bases, leaving 6 bases not matched to a gene. The CDR3 runs 15 residues. Germline values: CDR1 MNHEY, CDR2 SVGAGI. DNA for the CDR3: TGTGCCAGCAGCACCGGACAGGGAGCTAACTATGGCTACACCTTC. This gives the protein CASSTGQGANYGYTF.